The next 21 T cell receptor beta chains were all read from a single sample in a study of T cell responses to AZD1222 COVID-19 vaccine. Measured with immunoSEQ multiplex PCR; TCRdb has only the in-frame clones, and not every one. The table lists approximately 150,000 clones, about 90% of them singletons. The specimen was peripheral blood, collected on day 0 of MenACWY control vaccination. The origin of the receptors is an adult in good health.

The rearrangement links TRBV6-2 or TRBV6-3 to TRBJ1-2; D may be TRBD1 (6 bases). The CDR3 runs to 14 residues. Trimming removed 4 bases from V and 3 bases from J, with 12 bases in between. Germline CDR1 reads MNHEY; CDR2 reads SVGEGT. CDR3 amino acids: CASSFGQTYYGYTF. The DNA for the CDR3 is TGTGCCAGCAGTTTCGGACAGACTTACTATGGCTACACCTTC.

The V call is TRBV9, the J call TRBJ1-5, with D unresolved. V lost 5 bases to trimming and J lost 1 base, with 10 bases between them. The CDR3 loop spans 14 amino acids. Germline CDR1 SGDLS, CDR2 YYNGEE. The CDR3 bases are TGTGCCAGCAGTACTGAGGGCAGCAATCAGCCCCAGCATTTT. This gives the protein CASSTEGSNQPQHF.

J is TRBJ1-5 and V is TRBV18; 10 positions agree with TRBD1. The CDR3 is made up of 18 amino acids. V lost 3 bases and J lost 1; bases outside the gene matches: 9. Germline lookup yields CDR1 KGHSH and CDR2 LQKENI. For the CDR3, the DNA is TGTGCCAGCTCACCTACCGCGGACAGGGGGTTAAGCAATCAGCCCCAGCATTTT. It yields the protein CASSPTADRGLSNQPQHF.

The J gene is TRBJ1-2, the V gene TRBV10-3; D unclear. Germline CDR1 and CDR2: ENHRY and SYGVKD. The CDR3 contains 12 residues. Between the trimmed V and J ends, which lost 2 bases and 5 bases, there was a span of 6 bases. In DNA, the CDR3 is TGTGCCATCAGTGAGGGTCTGTATGGCTACACCTTC. Protein product: CAISEGLYGYTF.

The chain combines TRBV24-1 with TRBJ2-2; 8 bases map to TRBD1. CDR1 and CDR2 from the germline V gene are KGHDR and SFDVKD. V was pared by 9 bases and J by 4 bases, with 12 bases of the junction left unmatched. CDR3 size: 16 residues. This chain's CDR3 is CATSTRQGRLTGELFF. The DNA of the CDR3 is TGTGCCACCTCCACCCGACAGGGGCGCCTCACCGGGGAGCTGTTTTTT.

This chain links TRBV19 with TRBJ2-1, with 13 bases matching TRBD2. V shed 6 bases, J shed 6 bases, and the junction held 8 bases outside the gene matches. The CDR3 sequence is 16 residues long. The germline V gene encodes CDR1 LNHDA and CDR2 SQIVND (reference sequence). The CDR3 is CASRLAGGPRGNEQFF. CDR3 bases: TGTGCCAGTAGACTAGCGGGAGGGCCTCGGGGCAATGAGCAGTTCTTC.

This chain links TRBV28 with TRBJ1-2; no clear D gene. CDR1 is MDHEN, CDR2 SYDVKM, per germline. The CDR3 spans 13 residues. With 3 bases removed from V and 5 bases from J, the gap between germline ends came to 10 bases. DNA of the CDR3: TGTGCCAGCAGTTTGGGGAGTGCTTATGGCTACACCTTC. It yields the protein CASSLGSAYGYTF.

The chain links TRBV10-3 to TRBJ1-1; tentatively, D is TRBD1 (5 bases). The CDR3 sequence is 15 residues long. CDR1 ENHRY and CDR2 SYGVKD come from the germline V gene. V was trimmed by 0 bases and J by 0 bases, leaving 8 bases between them. The CDR3 DNA sequence: TGTGCCATCAGTGAGTCGACAGTGTTGAACACTGAAGCTTTCTTT. Translated: CAISESTVLNTEAFF.

V and J are TRBV20-1 and TRBJ1-3; unclear D gene. V was clipped by 3 bases and J by 4 bases, with 10 bases between them. This CDR3 region has 13 residues. The germline gives CDR1 DFQATT, CDR2 SNEGSKA (reference sequence). The CDR3 here is CSASPGTGNTIYF. The CDR3 coding sequence is TGCAGTGCTAGTCCGGGAACGGGAAACACCATATATTTT.

The gene calls are TRBV6-5 and TRBJ1-5; D is possibly TRBD1 (5 bases). CDR3 size: 14 residues. Germline CDR1 is MNHEY and CDR2 is SVGAGI. V was clipped by 9 bases and J by 1 base, with 13 bases between them. CDR3 sequence: CASGAGGSNQPQHF. The CDR3, as DNA: TGTGCCAGTGGGGCAGGCGGAAGCAATCAGCCCCAGCATTTT.

The chain joins TRBV6-1 to TRBJ2-3, with a tentative D call TRBD1 (5 bases). The CDR3 is 14 residues long. In germline, CDR1 is MNHNS, CDR2 SASEGT. V was pared by 0 bases and J by 5 bases, with 9 bases between. The CDR3 nucleotides read TGTGCCAGCAGTGAAGCCAGGGTTCTAGATACGCAGTATTTT. Translated, it gives CASSEARVLDTQYF.

The chain employs TRBV12-3 or TRBV12-4 and TRBJ2-1; D possibly uses TRBD1 or TRBD2 (5 bases each). The V end was cut by 8 bases, the J end by 13 bases, with 12 bases between. This CDR3 is built from 10 residues. CDR3 residues: CASFLGRQFF. CDR3 nucleotide sequence: TGTGCCAGCTTTCTGGGACGCCAGTTCTTC.

This chain links TRBV6-8 with TRBJ1-1, with D hard to call. The CDR3 sequence is 13 residues long. V lost 2 bases and J lost 1, with 5 bases in between. Germline V gene lookup returns CDR1 MNHGY and CDR2 SAAAGT. The CDR3 loop is CASSYGQNTEAFF. CDR3 sequence (DNA): TGTGCCAGCAGTTACGGGCAGAACACTGAAGCTTTCTTT.

The chain combines TRBV6-5 with TRBJ2-7, with D maybe TRBD1 (5 bases). Looked up from germline, CDR1 is MNHEY and CDR2 is SVGAGI. The CDR3 extends over 16 amino acids. V shed 4 bases and J shed 1 base, with 17 bases lying between them. CDR3 protein: CASSSVRQPKSYEQYF. DNA for the CDR3: TGTGCCAGCAGTTCAGTTCGACAGCCTAAATCCTACGAGCAGTACTTC.

The chain is built from TRBV3-1 (or the pseudogene TRBV3-2) and TRBJ2-7; D is perhaps TRBD1 (6 bases). V gave up 6 bases and J gave up 2 bases, with 11 bases separating them. CDR1 is LGHDT, CDR2 YNNKEL, per germline (reference sequence). This CDR3 contains 13 residues. CDR3 sequence reads: CASSPDSTYEQYF. In DNA form, the CDR3 reads TGTGCCAGCAGTCCGGACAGCACCTACGAGCAGTACTTC.

V gene TRBV5-1 combines with J gene TRBJ2-2, with 9 bases matching TRBD2. Germline V gene data show CDR1 as SGHRS and CDR2 as YFSETQ. With V trimmed by 2 bases and J by 1 base, 9 bases remained unmatched. The CDR3 is 18 residues long. The CDR3 sequence: CASSLISGSLENTGELFF. CDR3 bases: TGCGCCAGCAGCTTAATTAGCGGGAGTTTGGAGAACACCGGGGAGCTGTTTTTT.

This chain uses TRBV5-1 with TRBJ2-3; D unresolved. The CDR3 runs to 15 residues. V was shortened by 2 bases and J by 4 bases, with 14 bases between the two germline ends. Germline V gives CDR1 SGHRS, CDR2 YFSETQ. The CDR3 loop reads CASSFLQNSADTQYF. In DNA, the CDR3 is TGCGCCAGCAGCTTTTTACAGAATTCGGCAGATACGCAGTATTTT.

The rearrangement joins TRBV6-1 to TRBJ1-3, with no clear D. V was pared by 2 bases and J by 2 bases, with 7 bases between. CDR3 length: 14 residues. Germline V gene data show CDR1 as MNHNS and CDR2 as SASEGT. CDR3 in DNA: TGTGCCAGCAGTGAAAGGAGGACTGGAAACACCATATATTTT. Encoded protein: CASSERRTGNTIYF.

This clone was recorded only once. Written as DNA, the CDR3 is TGTGCCAGCAGTTATACTAGCGGGAGGGTCGAGCAGTACTTC. Translation: CASSYTSGRVEQYF. The genes are TRBV28 and TRBJ2-7; 13 bases line up with TRBD2. This CDR3 has 14 residues. V dropped 4 bases and J dropped 6; count of bases not matched to a gene: 3. Germline loops: CDR1 MDHEN, CDR2 SYDVKM.

The chain links TRBV19 to TRBJ1-6; no clear D. CDR3 size: 12 residues. V was pared by 5 bases and J by 8 bases, with 7 bases between. The germline CDR1 and CDR2 sequences are LNHDA and SQIVND (reference sequence). This CDR3 is CASSGPDSPLHF. For the CDR3, the DNA is TGTGCCAGTAGTGGTCCCGATTCACCCCTCCACTTT.

The genes are TRBV9 and TRBJ1-6, with D hard to call. Trimming took 0 bases from V and 5 from J, leaving 3 bases between them. This CDR3 region has 13 residues. CDR1 is SGDLS, CDR2 YYNGEE, per germline. CDR3 region: CASSVVDNSPLHF. CDR3 DNA: TGTGCCAGCAGCGTAGTGGATAATTCACCCCTCCACTTT.